In this sample, the clone carrying this T cell receptor (beta chain) turned up once. Its matching antigen is unknown. Unmatched junction bases numbered 3, after V lost 3 bases and J lost 4 bases. Germline V CDR1 and CDR2: SGHRS, YFSETQ. The CDR3 has 14 residues. This sample was included in a study of shared clonotypes between healthy human individuals. Findings of the study overall: Rarefaction curves obtained for sorted subsets showed sequencing incomplete despite large depth.

Profiled with immunoSEQ multiplex PCR; TCRdb holds only in-frame clones, not every one. The table has around 1.6 million clones, 95% to 99% seen once. The sample taken for sequencing was naive CD4+ T cells sorted from blood. Documented subset: CD45RA+ positively selected. The genes are TRBV5-1 and TRBJ1-4; 7 positions agree with TRBD1. This TCR derives from a man aged 25-40 years in good health. The CDR3 here is CASSSTGLNEKLFF. The CDR3, as DNA: TGCGCCAGCAGCTCGACAGGGCTTAATGAAAAACTGTTTTTT.